This T cell receptor beta chain was sequenced during a study of blood T cell repertoires in COVID-19 (dated by TCRdb to the early 2020s). Context from the whole study: Samples from collaborators originated in the United States, Italy and Spain and spanned both the acute and convalescent phases of COVID-19. The material from the prospective study consisted of cDNA or gDNA derived from T cells, B-cell-depleted T cells, or PBMCs. Deeply sampled blood TCRbeta repertoires from subjects exposed to, actively infected with, or recovered from COVID-19 were included in the dataset. A freely available public database, intended as a resource for researchers studying the immune response to SARS-CoV-2, is where the repertoires were released. Samples were obtained from the ongoing ImmuneRACE study (first 160 participants) and from 1,200 or so subjects provided by 6 global collaborators. Sample metadata almost always included a de-identified subject ID, COVID-19 status, age in years and sex. Where HLA class I and class II types were available, the types were taken from metadata supplied by the sample provider, not from assay-based typing. The paper's findings and limits, for the study overall: Clinical and demographic metadata were provided uncurated, with the amount varying by source and participant.

As concerns this clone: Its binding antigen is unknown. Per-nucleotide qualities are absent, and no much larger clonotype sits a single base away.

The immunoSEQ Assay, a bias-controlled multiplex PCR, was used to amplify TCRbeta CDR3 regions from genomic DNA. Per the original workflow: The number of nucleated cells in each sample was estimated from the amplification of reference gene primers within the assay. To quantify the absolute abundance of each unique TCRbeta CDR3 rearrangement, sequence reads were collapsed and filtered. For each sample, productive Simpson clonality was calculated by taking the square root of Simpson's diversity index across productive rearrangements. TCRdb mirrors the immuneACCESS table, restricted to in-frame sequences. Some clones are absent from its copies; in checked studies, under half trace to an unresolved V gene, and the reason for the others is unknown. The V and J calls and the clone size are those of that table, but D and trimming were determined from the DNA. Here the sample has 150,000 to 200,000 clones; approximately 88% occur a single time. Of the sample, about 6.6% is held by the ten largest clones.

Participants in the prospective study were aged roughly 18 to 90 years, lived in some 24 United States geographic areas, and enrolled through a virtual design. Cohort assignment in the prospective study relied on participant-reported clinical history from a screening survey and a study questionnaire. ImmuneRACE Cohort 3 recovered participants were defined by two consecutive negative NP/OP PCR tests, healthcare professional clearance, or symptom resolution. In the prospective study, mobile phlebotomists collected whole blood, serum and a nasopharyngeal or oropharyngeal swab from each participant. Over a roughly two-month period, participants in the prospective study had the option of providing additional blood draws and questionnaires. Before DNA extraction, prospective study blood samples were shipped either frozen or at room temperature. The source is a woman aged 45-60 years who had recovered from COVID-19. Sequenced: PBMCs or T cells enriched from blood (not recorded which).

The CDR3 region: CASSSAIPTGATNEKLFF. The sequenced DNA is TGTGCCAGTAGTTCGGCCATCCCCACAGGAGCAACTAATGAAAAACTGTTTTTT. This chain joins TRBV19 to TRBJ1-4; tentative D gene TRBD1, with 5 bases matching. Its CDR3 holds 18 amino acids, cysteine through phenylalanine. Kept here is only the CDR3 DNA, which spans 54 bases and is read in frame from base 1. The germline V gene (reference sequence) specifies LNHDA as CDR1 and SQIVND as CDR2. V and J are truncated by 5 bases and 0 bases respectively, leaving an intervening sequence of 19 bases.